The entry that follows covers one T cell receptor beta chain sequence. CDR1 is SNHLY, CDR2 FYNNEI, per germline. J gave up 0 bases and V 5 bases, and 10 bases lay outside the gene matches. The CDR3 spans 17 residues. This record belongs to a study of blood T cell repertoires in COVID-19. At the level of the study: The origin of the acute and convalescent COVID-19 samples was the United States, Italy and Spain. The analysed material was cDNA or gDNA that came from T cells, B-cell-depleted T cells, or PBMCs.

In the original workflow: Amplification of reference gene primers was used by the study to estimate nucleated cell counts. Clones were read by immunoSEQ multiplex PCR, and TCRdb kept only the in-frame ones, dropping some. V and J calls and clone size are those listed in that table; D and trimming were worked out from the DNA. The sample includes 200,000 to 300,000 clones, about 83% of them seen just once. The receptor comes from a man aged 25-45 years who had recovered from COVID-19. V usage is TRBV2 and J usage is TRBJ1-1; 9 nucleotides align to TRBD1. The sequencing sample was made of peripheral blood. Here the CDR3 reads CASSPVDRGVLNTEAFF. CDR3 nucleotides: TGTGCCAGCAGTCCCGTGGACAGGGGTGTTCTGAACACTGAAGCTTTCTTT.